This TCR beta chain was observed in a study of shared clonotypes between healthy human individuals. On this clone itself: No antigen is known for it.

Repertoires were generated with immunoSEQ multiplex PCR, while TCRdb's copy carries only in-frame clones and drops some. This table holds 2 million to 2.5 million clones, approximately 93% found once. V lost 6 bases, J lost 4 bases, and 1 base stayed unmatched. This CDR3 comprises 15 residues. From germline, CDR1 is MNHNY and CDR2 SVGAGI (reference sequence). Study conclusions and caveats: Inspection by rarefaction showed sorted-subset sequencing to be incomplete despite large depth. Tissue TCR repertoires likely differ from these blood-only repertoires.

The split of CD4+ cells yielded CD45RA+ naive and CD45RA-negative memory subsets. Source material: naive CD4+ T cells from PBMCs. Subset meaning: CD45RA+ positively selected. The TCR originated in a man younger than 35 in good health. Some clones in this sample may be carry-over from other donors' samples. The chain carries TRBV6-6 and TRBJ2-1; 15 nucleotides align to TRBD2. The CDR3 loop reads CASRGTSGRYNEQFF. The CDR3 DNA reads TGTGCCAGCAGGGGGACTAGCGGGAGGTACAATGAGCAGTTCTTC.